Each of the 26 T cell receptor beta chains below was sequenced from the same sample in a study of tumor and adjacent non-tumor tissue in lung cancer. TCRbeta libraries were built with three rounds of nested PCR, modified from ARM-PCR. Via MiXCR, TCRdb re-called the multiplex PCR reads, giving one row per CDR3 protein. Of more than 120,000 distinct CDR3 sequences listed, approximately 64% are singletons. No cell sorting was done before RNA was extracted from the tissue. The sequenced sample was lung tumor tissue. Receptors were obtained from a man aged 60 to 75 with small cell lung cancer.

To note about this clonotype: A read error is possible here, since a much larger clone lies one base away. V and J are TRBV20-1 and TRBJ1-1; a possible D gene is TRBD1 (5 bases). Per the germline V gene, CDR1 is DFQATT and CDR2 is SNEGSKA (reference sequence). The V end lost 6 bases, the J end lost 9 bases, and 20 bases lay between the germline ends. The CDR3 runs 13 residues. CDR3 in amino acids: CSAKSPQGPKAFF. CDR3 bases: TGCAGTGCGAAATCCCCCCAGGGACCTAAAGCTTTCTTT.

Regarding this clonotype: A read error may explain this, as a much larger clone is one base away. Here the CDR3 omits its conserved ending phenylalanine or tryptophan, so a read error is the likely source. The chain has TRBV6-1 and TRBJ1-2, with D possibly matching TRBD1 (6 bases). V gave up 7 bases and J gave up 6 bases, with 18 bases separating them. Germline loops: CDR1 MNHNS, CDR2 SASEGT. This CDR3 is 14 amino acids long. CDR3 in DNA: TGTGCCAGCACGTTATCCCGGGACAATCATGGCTACACCTTA. This translates into CASTLSRDNHGYTL.

This clonotype counts as medium-sized. The chain has TRBV11-3 and TRBJ1-1; D gene unclear. This CDR3 comprises 14 residues. The V gene's germline CDR1 is SGHNT and CDR2 YENEEA. V lost 2 bases, J lost 4 bases, and 11 bases lay in between. In DNA, the CDR3 is TGTGCCAGCAGCTTAAGAAGTGAGGGCACTGAAGCTTTCTTT. Residues: CASSLRSEGTEAFF.

Regarding this clonotype: One junction end disagrees with the germline gene, perhaps due to a read error. The chain links TRBV4-2 to TRBJ1-2; D gene uncertain. This CDR3 has 16 residues. The germline CDR1 and CDR2 sequences are LGHNA and YNFKEQ. The CDR3 is CTSSAGGRPARLSYTF. The CDR3 region has the DNA TGTACCAGCAGCGCGGGAGGGCGACCCGCCCGTCTGAGCTACACCTTC.

Of note for this clonotype: This may arise from a read error, as a much more abundant clone is one base away. The chain couples TRBV20-1 to TRBJ2-3; D unclear. The germline gives CDR1 DFQATT, CDR2 SNEGSKA (reference sequence). The CDR3 runs to 14 residues. V was cut by 4 bases and J by 0 bases, with 11 bases left in between. The CDR3 loop is CSANGFPSTDTQYF. In DNA form, the CDR3 reads TGCAGTGCTAACGGGTTCCCTAGCACAGATACGCAGTATTTT.

The V and J genes are TRBV29-1 and TRBJ2-7; the D is unclear. V shed 5 bases and J shed 13 bases, with 24 bases lying between them. The CDR3 is made up of 13 amino acids. CDR1 and CDR2 (germline): SQVTM, ANQGSEA. For the CDR3, the DNA is TGCAGCGTTAGAGTTAGCTACTCCTACGATCAATACGTC. It translates to CSVRVSYSYDQYV.

As regards this clonotype: Because it lacks the conserved phenylalanine or tryptophan at the end, this CDR3 is likely a read error. This sequence joins TRBV6-5 and TRBJ1-5, with D hard to call. This CDR3 spans 14 amino acids. Germline assignment: CDR1 MNHEY and CDR2 SVGAGI. CDR3 sequence: CARSYSTRDQPQHY. CDR3 coding DNA: TGTGCCAGGAGTTACTCGACTAGGGATCAGCCCCAGCATTAT.

Of note for this clonotype: The conserved final phenylalanine or tryptophan is absent from the CDR3, which likely points to a read error. This chain links TRBV11-2 with TRBJ2-1; 13 nucleotides line up with TRBD2. CDR1 and CDR2 (germline): SGHAT, FQNNGV. This CDR3 is 19 amino acids long. With 7 bases clipped from V and 3 bases from J, the junction kept 15 bases outside the gene matches. CDR3 sequence reads: CASIPGVLAGGRIYNEQFL. CDR3 sequence (DNA): TGTGCCAGCATCCCTGGGGTACTAGCGGGAGGGCGTATCTACAATGAGCAGTTCCTC.

Notes on this clonotype: Its ends do not fully match the called genes, so a read error is possible. The rearrangement uses TRBV12-3 or TRBV12-4 and TRBJ2-6, with 7 bases that match TRBD1. The CDR3 covers 17 residues. The CDR3 spells CPSSKGTAYSGGNVLTF. The CDR3 region has the DNA TGTCCCAGCAGCAAAGGGACAGCCTACTCTGGGGGCAACGTCCTGACTTTC.

The chain couples TRBV10-2 to TRBJ1-1, with 7 bases lining up with TRBD1. The J segment lost 1 base and the V segment lost 0 bases, leaving 2 bases of the junction unmatched. Germline V gene data show CDR1 as WSHSY and CDR2 as SAAADI. CDR3 length: 15 amino acids. The DNA of the CDR3 is TGCGCCAGCAGTGAGTCGGACAGGAGGAACACTGAAGCTTTCTTT. It yields the protein CASSESDRRNTEAFF.

This clonotype occurred many times. The genes are TRBV11-2 and TRBJ2-7; no clear D gene. CDR1 is SGHAT, CDR2 FQNNGV, per germline. CDR3 length: 15 amino acids. V lost 1 base, J lost 7 bases, and 17 bases lay in between. Here the CDR3 reads CASSLGGSLSGEQYV. The CDR3, as DNA: TGTGCCAGCAGCTTAGGGGGTTCCCTTTCTGGGGAGCAGTACGTC.

To note about this clonotype: The junction does not match germline at one end; this may be a read error. The CDR3 DNA follows: TGTGCCAGCAGCCATGGACAGGGATCCTACGATCAGTACTTC. This sequence encodes CASSHGQGSYDQYF. V gene TRBV7-9 combines with J gene TRBJ2-7; 8 nucleotides match TRBD1. From germline, CDR1 is SEHNR and CDR2 FQNEAQ (reference sequence). The CDR3 has 14 amino acids. Full variable domain (remainder filled in from reference TRBV7-9 and TRBJ2-7): DTGVSQNPRHKITKRGQNVTFRCDPISEHNRLYWYRQTLGQGPEFLTYFQNEAQLEKSRLLSDRFSAERPKGSFSTLEIQRTEQGDSAMYLCASSHGQGSYDQYFGPGTRLTVT.

Concerning this clonotype itself: A read error may explain this, as a much larger clone is one base away. The chain has TRBV6-5 and TRBJ2-7, with D tentatively TRBD2 (6 bases). CDR3 size: 12 residues. The germline V gene encodes CDR1 MNHEY and CDR2 SVGAGI. The CDR3, as DNA: TGTGCCAGCAGTTACGTGGGGGGTGAGCTGTACTTC. Translating it yields CASSYVGGELYF.

On this clonotype itself: One junction end does not reproduce the germline sequence, and a read error may be involved. The chain carries TRBV29-1 and TRBJ1-1; 7 bases align to TRBD1. CDR1 is SQVTM and CDR2 is ANQGSEA in the germline V gene. CDR3 length: 14 amino acids. In DNA form, the CDR3 reads TGCAGCATTGAAGGGGCACAGGGGCACACTGAAGCTTTCTTT. It specifies CSIEGAQGHTEAFF. Based on the CDR3 plus reference TRBV29-1 and TRBJ1-1, the full variable domain is SAVISQKPSRDICQRGTSLTIQCQVDSQVTMMFWYRQQPGQSLTLIATANQGSEATYESGFVIDKFPISRPNLTFSTLTVSNMSPEDSSIYLCSIEGAQGHTEAFFGQGTRLTVV.

Ten or more counts support this clonotype. This chain joins TRBV11-2 and TRBJ1-4; D is unclear. This CDR3 comprises 13 residues. Germline V gene sequence: CDR1 SGHAT, CDR2 FQNNGV. V shed 6 bases and J shed 0 bases, with 5 bases lying between them. The CDR3 region has the DNA TGTGCCAGCAGGGTCCCAACTAATGAAAAACTGTTTTTT. This sequence encodes CASRVPTNEKLFF.

With regard to this clonotype: No conserved phenylalanine or tryptophan is present at the end of the CDR3, so a read error is the likely explanation. Because the CDR3's place on the DNA is in doubt, the DNA is left out and the CDR3 is given as listed by TCRdb. V usage is TRBV11-2 and J usage is TRBJ2-6. The CDR3 spans 18 amino acids, including both terminal residues. Looked up from germline, CDR1 is SGHAT and CDR2 is FQNNGV. Here the CDR3 reads CASSSIDRQRSGANVLTL.

This clonotype was observed a handful of times. This chain uses TRBV20-1 with TRBJ2-1; 9 nucleotides agree with TRBD2. The V segment lost 5 bases and the J segment 0 bases; nucleotides outside the gene matches: 20. The CDR3 contains 20 residues. CDR1 is DFQATT and CDR2 is SNEGSKA in the germline V gene (reference sequence). The CDR3 sequence is CSAVLSGSQKIRISYNEQFF. The CDR3 nucleotides read TGCAGTGCTGTACTTAGCGGGAGCCAAAAAATAAGGATCTCCTACAATGAGCAGTTCTTC.

This clonotype was detected ten times or more. The rearrangement uses TRBV20-1 and TRBJ2-5, with TRBD2 identical over 8 bases. With V trimmed by 5 bases and J by 2 bases, 7 bases remained unmatched. Germline-derived CDR1 and CDR2 are DFQATT and SNEGSKA (reference sequence). This CDR3 spans 14 amino acids. Here the CDR3 reads CSAGTRWRQETQYF. CDR3 nucleotide sequence: TGCAGTGCTGGGACTAGATGGCGACAAGAGACCCAGTACTTC.

The genes are TRBV6-1 and TRBJ1-5, with D tentatively TRBD1 (5 bases). The germline V gene has CDR1 MNHNS and CDR2 SASEGT. With 6 bases removed from V and 5 bases from J, the gap between germline ends came to 11 bases. The CDR3 is made up of 13 amino acids. The CDR3 loop is CASSGHSDQPQHF. DNA for the CDR3: TGTGCCAGCAGCGGACACTCTGATCAGCCCCAGCATTTT.

This chain connects TRBV11-2 to TRBJ2-3; D is uncertain. Germline V CDR1 and CDR2: SGHAT, FQNNGV. The CDR3 has 12 residues. Trimming left V 5 bases short and J 8 bases short, with 11 bases between. The DNA for the CDR3 is TGTGCCAGCAGCCATACGGTGGGTACGCAGTATTTT. As protein: CASSHTVGTQYF.

A word on this clonotype: The junction departs from germline at one end; a sequencing error may be responsible. The V and J genes are TRBV11-3 and TRBJ2-1, with 9 bases matching TRBD2. The CDR3 spans 17 residues. CDR1 SGHNT and CDR2 YENEEA come from the germline V gene. The CDR3 DNA sequence: TGTGCCAGCATCTCGGGACTAGCAGGAGGGCCCTACAATGAGAAGTTCTTC. It codes for CASISGLAGGPYNEKFF.

Comment on this clonotype: A much more abundant neighbour one base away suggests this may be a read error. This sequence joins TRBV20-1 and TRBJ2-5; D remains unclear. V lost 3 bases to trimming and J lost 5 bases, with 10 bases between them. CDR3 length: 12 residues. The germline gives CDR1 DFQATT, CDR2 SNEGSKA (reference sequence). The CDR3 region has the DNA TGCAGTGCTAGCTCTGGGGTGGAGACCCAGTACTTC. This sequence encodes CSASSGVETQYF.

As concerns this clonotype: A single base separates this from a much larger clone, so it may be a read error. The rearrangement links TRBV5-4 to TRBJ2-2, with D tentatively TRBD1 (5 bases). The CDR3 loop spans 14 amino acids. Germline lookup yields CDR1 SGHNT and CDR2 YYREEE (reference sequence). The CDR3 loop is CANSPRTNTGELFF. The CDR3 DNA follows: TGTGCCAACAGCCCCCGGACAAACACCGGGGAGCTGTTTTTT.

This clonotype was recorded many times. The chain recombines TRBV5-1 with TRBJ2-1; 16 bases match TRBD2. CDR1 SGHRS and CDR2 YFSETQ come from the germline V gene. With 4 bases clipped from V and 4 bases from J, the junction kept 2 bases outside the gene matches. The CDR3 consists of 16 residues. The CDR3 loop is CASSMGLAGGYNEQFF. The CDR3 DNA reads TGCGCCAGCAGCATGGGACTAGCGGGAGGGTACAATGAGCAGTTCTTC.

The chain joins TRBV12-3 or TRBV12-4 to TRBJ1-2; D possibly corresponds to TRBD1 (5 bases). This CDR3 comprises 15 residues. V dropped 8 bases and J dropped 4 bases, with 20 bases sitting between them. The CDR3 DNA follows: TGTGCCAGCGCTTCACGGACAAGGGCAACCTATGGCTACACCTTC. Protein sequence: CASASRTRATYGYTF.

The genes are TRBV20-1 and TRBJ2-1; tentative D call: TRBD1 (5 bases). There are 12 residues in the CDR3. Germline CDR1 reads DFQATT; CDR2 reads SNEGSKA (reference sequence). In DNA, the CDR3 is TGCAGAGCTTCCAGGGCGCACAATGAGCAGTTCTTC. Amino acid sequence: CRASRAHNEQFF.